This TCR beta chain is from a study of CD4 T cells in relation to SARS-CoV-2 and coronaviruses. Regarding this clone: Antigen unknown.

Trimming stripped 1 base from V and 1 base from J, with 13 bases between. CDR3 length: 16 residues. Germline CDR1 reads MDHEN; CDR2 reads SYDVKM. Produced via immunoSEQ multiplex PCR; TCRdb's table is partial and in-frame only. The sample has 16,000 or so clones, over 80% seen once. Before the COVID-19 pandemic, during about 2011-2019, CD4+ T cells were taken from unexposed donors. After about ten days of culture, CD4+ T cells were isolated. Sample: CD4+ T cells from PBMCs, cultured in vitro. This TCR was sampled from a human donor in good health. V and J are TRBV28 and TRBJ1-2; D gene ambiguous. The CDR3 DNA follows: TGTGCCAGCAGTTTATCCTCTTGGACCTTTAACTATGGCTACACCTTC. This sequence encodes CASSLSSWTFNYGYTF.